The 16 T cell receptor beta chains in this list originate from one sample, sequenced in a study of T cell responses to AZD1222 COVID-19 vaccine. Repertoires were generated with immunoSEQ multiplex PCR, while TCRdb's copy carries only in-frame clones and drops some. The sample has roughly 130,000 clones, about 82% seen once. Specimen: peripheral blood, collected on day 0 of AZD1222 vaccination. The receptor set was obtained from an adult in good health.

This clone was observed a few times. This chain uses TRBV29-1 with TRBJ1-2, with 11 bases identical to TRBD1. After removal of 7 bases from V and 8 bases from J, the junction contained 9 bases not matched to a gene. Germline values: CDR1 SQVTM, CDR2 ANQGSEA. This CDR3 has 13 amino acids. CDR3 residues: CSAKDRGPEGYTF. CDR3 nucleotides: TGCAGCGCCAAGGACAGGGGGCCTGAGGGCTACACCTTC.

The V and J genes are TRBV19 and TRBJ2-5; 10 positions match TRBD2. This CDR3 region has 15 residues. CDR1 and CDR2 (germline): LNHDA, SQIVND (reference sequence). V dropped 7 bases and J dropped 5; count of bases not matched to a gene: 10. CDR3 in amino acids: CASKLSGRAGETQYF. The CDR3 region has the DNA TGTGCCAGTAAGCTGAGCGGGAGGGCCGGCGAGACCCAGTACTTC.

The chain has TRBV2 and TRBJ1-1, with TRBD1 matching 7 bases. V was clipped by 5 bases and J by 4 bases; unmatched bases: 10. The germline gives CDR1 SNHLY, CDR2 FYNNEI. The CDR3 is made up of 15 amino acids. The CDR3 spells CASSSSRQGLTEAFF. CDR3 in DNA: TGTGCCAGCAGTTCCTCCAGACAGGGACTCACTGAAGCTTTCTTT.

This rearrangement joins TRBV7-6 to TRBJ1-4; no clear D. Trimming pared 7 bases from V and 7 bases from J, leaving 13 bases between. The CDR3 extends over 13 amino acids. CDR1 is SGHVS, CDR2 FNYEAQ, per germline. The CDR3 DNA reads TGTGCCAGCACCTTTTGGGAGGGTGAAAAACTGTTTTTT. Amino acids: CASTFWEGEKLFF. The full variable domain, its missing parts supplied by reference TRBV7-6 and TRBJ1-4, is GAGVSQSPRYKVTKRGQDVALRCDPISGHVSLYWYRQALGQGPEFLTYFNYEAQQDKSGLPNDRFSAERPEGSISTLTIQRTEQRDSAMYRCASTFWEGEKLFFGSGTQLSVL.

The chain recombines TRBV6-5 with TRBJ2-7; 9 bases fit TRBD2. The CDR3 sequence is 15 residues long. Germline V gene sequence: CDR1 MNHEY, CDR2 SVGAGI. V gave up 6 bases and J gave up 4 bases; unmatched junction bases: 10. The DNA for the CDR3 is TGTGCCAGCAGCCGTTTAGCGGGAGAGTCGTACGAGCAGTACTTC. It specifies CASSRLAGESYEQYF.

The V gene is TRBV10-2, the J gene TRBJ2-2, with D possibly matching TRBD1 (6 bases). The CDR3 consists of 14 residues. CDR1 and CDR2 (germline): WSHSY, SAAADI. Deletions cut 5 bases from V and 6 bases from J, with 13 bases between. The CDR3 protein is CASSIRGIAGELFF. The CDR3 bases are TGCGCCAGCAGTATCAGGGGTATTGCCGGGGAGCTGTTTTTT.

The chain recombines TRBV5-4 with TRBJ2-1, with 8 bases aligning to TRBD1. The CDR3 consists of 15 residues. After removal of 4 bases from V and 6 bases from J, the junction contained 9 bases not matched to a gene. In germline, CDR1 is SGHNT, CDR2 YYREEE (reference sequence). CDR3 in amino acids: CASSMAGGAGNEQFF. CDR3 nucleotides: TGTGCCAGCAGCATGGCAGGGGGCGCCGGCAATGAGCAGTTCTTC.

This chain uses TRBV5-4 with TRBJ1-2, with 8 bases aligning to TRBD1. Germline trimming cut 2 bases from V and 0 bases from J; bases unmatched to any gene: 6. The V gene's germline CDR1 is SGHNT and CDR2 YYREEE (reference sequence). This CDR3 is 16 amino acids long. The CDR3 coding sequence is TGTGCCAGCAGCTTCCGGACAGGGCCTCCTAACTATGGCTACACCTTC. Protein product: CASSFRTGPPNYGYTF.

This chain joins TRBV9 and TRBJ1-1; 8 bases are a match to TRBD1. Trimming took 7 bases from V and 4 from J; bases not matched to a gene: 12. This CDR3 comprises 15 residues. Germline CDR1 SGDLS, CDR2 YYNGEE. Written as DNA, the CDR3 is TGTGCCAGCTCCTTAGGAGGACAGGGCAGCACTGAAGCTTTCTTT. This translates into CASSLGGQGSTEAFF.

The V and J genes are TRBV4-3 and TRBJ1-1; D is unresolved. Trimming shortened V by 3 bases and J by 0 bases, and 8 bases separated the two germline ends. Germline assignment: CDR1 LGHNA and CDR2 YSLEER. The CDR3 is 14 amino acids. CDR3 sequence: CASSQLYVNTEAFF. The CDR3, as DNA: TGCGCCAGCAGCCAGTTATACGTGAACACTGAAGCTTTCTTT.

The DNA for the CDR3 is TGTGCCAGTAGCGTATCGTCAAACACTGAAGCTTTCTTT. Translating gives CASSVSSNTEAFF. The chain couples TRBV19 to TRBJ1-1; D gene unclear. Looked up from germline, CDR1 is LNHDA and CDR2 is SQIVND (reference sequence). V was trimmed by 6 bases and J by 2 bases, leaving 10 bases between them. The CDR3 sequence is 13 residues long. The full variable domain, rest sourced from reference TRBV19 and TRBJ1-1, is DGGITQSPKYLFRKEGQNVTLSCEQNLNHDAMYWYRQDPGQGLRLIYYSQIVNDFQKGDIAEGYSVSREKKESFPLTVTSAQKNPTAFYLCASSVSSNTEAFFGQGTRLTVV.

The V call is TRBV19, the J call TRBJ2-1, with a weak D call TRBD2 (7 bases). Trimming took 6 bases from V and 2 from J, leaving 8 bases between them. The CDR3 has 13 amino acids. Germline V CDR1 and CDR2: LNHDA, SQIVND (reference sequence). CDR3 amino acids: CASSGGPYNEQFF. DNA of the CDR3: TGTGCCAGTAGCGGGGGGCCCTACAATGAGCAGTTCTTC.

This chain joins TRBV30 and TRBJ2-7, with 7 bases that match TRBD2. This CDR3 spans 13 amino acids. Germline V gene lookup returns CDR1 GTSNPN and CDR2 SVGIG (reference sequence). Germline trimming cut 3 bases from V and 3 bases from J; bases unmatched to any gene: 5. CDR3 loop: CAWRGRGSYEQYF. Written as DNA, the CDR3 is TGTGCCTGGAGGGGCCGCGGGAGCTACGAGCAGTACTTC.

This chain links TRBV19 with TRBJ2-2; TRBD1 matches at 10 bases. CDR3 size: 15 residues. Losses at the gene ends were 7 bases for V and 6 bases for J; bases not matched to a gene: 8. The V gene's germline CDR1 is LNHDA and CDR2 SQIVND (reference sequence). This chain's CDR3 is CASTLGTGEAGELFF. The CDR3 DNA follows: TGTGCCAGTACTCTAGGGACAGGGGAGGCCGGGGAGCTGTTTTTT.

The genes are TRBV19 and TRBJ1-3, with 10 bases identical to TRBD1. The CDR3 is 17 amino acids. Germline assignment: CDR1 LNHDA and CDR2 SQIVND (reference sequence). J was trimmed by 0 bases and V by 6 bases; bases with no gene match: 8. CDR3 in amino acids: CASSPSRTGGSGNTIYF. The CDR3 DNA is TGTGCCAGTAGCCCTTCCCGGACAGGGGGCTCTGGAAACACCATATATTTT.

In its sample, this clone was seen once. The J gene is TRBJ1-4, the V gene TRBV7-9; 7 nucleotides align to TRBD1. The CDR3 covers 16 residues. Unmatched junction bases numbered 8, after V lost 4 bases and J lost 3 bases. Germline values: CDR1 SEHNR, CDR2 FQNEAQ (reference sequence). The CDR3 bases are TGTGCCAGCAGCTCCCAGGGGGGCGATCCTAATGAAAAACTGTTTTTT. Its protein product is CASSSQGGDPNEKLFF.